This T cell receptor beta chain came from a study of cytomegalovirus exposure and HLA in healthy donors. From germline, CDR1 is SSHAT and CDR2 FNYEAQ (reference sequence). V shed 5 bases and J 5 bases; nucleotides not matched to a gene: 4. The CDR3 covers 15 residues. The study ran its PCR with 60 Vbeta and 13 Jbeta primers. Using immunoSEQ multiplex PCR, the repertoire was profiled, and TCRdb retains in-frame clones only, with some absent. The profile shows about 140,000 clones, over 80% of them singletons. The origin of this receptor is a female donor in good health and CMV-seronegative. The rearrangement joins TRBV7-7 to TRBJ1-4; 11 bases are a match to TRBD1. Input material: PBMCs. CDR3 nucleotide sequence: TGTGCCAGCAGCCTCGGGACAGGGGGAAATGAAAAACTGTTTTTT. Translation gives CASSLGTGGNEKLFF.